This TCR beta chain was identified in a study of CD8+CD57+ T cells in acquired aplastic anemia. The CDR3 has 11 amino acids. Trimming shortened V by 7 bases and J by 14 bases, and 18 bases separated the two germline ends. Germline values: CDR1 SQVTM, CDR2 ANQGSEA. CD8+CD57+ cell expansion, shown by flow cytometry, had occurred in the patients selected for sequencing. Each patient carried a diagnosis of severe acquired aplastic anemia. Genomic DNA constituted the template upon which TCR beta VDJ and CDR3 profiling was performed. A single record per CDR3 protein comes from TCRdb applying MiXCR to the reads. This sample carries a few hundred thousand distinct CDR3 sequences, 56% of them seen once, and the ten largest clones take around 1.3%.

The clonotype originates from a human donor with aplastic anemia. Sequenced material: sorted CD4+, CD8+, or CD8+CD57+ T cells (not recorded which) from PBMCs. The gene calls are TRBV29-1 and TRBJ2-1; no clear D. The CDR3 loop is CSAELARLKFF. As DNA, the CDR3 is TGCAGCGCCGAACTTGCGCGTCTGAAGTTCTTC.